These 8 T cell receptor beta chains were all obtained from the same sample, sequenced in a study of blood T cell repertoires in COVID-19. The data were produced by immunoSEQ multiplex PCR, yet TCRdb's version contains in-frame clones alone and is incomplete. This repertoire shows about 190,000 clones, 70% to 90% found once; its top ten account for 5% to 7.5%. Specimen: peripheral blood. All receptors come from a woman in her forties who had recovered from COVID-19.

The chain couples TRBV19 to TRBJ1-6, with 8 bases matching TRBD1. The CDR3 covers 14 residues. Germline V CDR1 and CDR2: LNHDA, SQIVND (reference sequence). J was trimmed by 9 bases and V by 4 bases; bases with no gene match: 5. This CDR3 is CASSSPGQASPLHF. CDR3 in DNA: TGTGCCAGTAGTAGCCCGGGACAGGCTTCACCCCTCCACTTT.

The chain recombines TRBV5-4 with TRBJ1-5; TRBD1 is a possible D gene (6 bases). Trimming left V 4 bases short and J 1 base short, with 12 bases between. The CDR3 runs to 15 residues. The germline gives CDR1 SGHNT, CDR2 YYREEE (reference sequence). This CDR3 reads CASSVGGQSNQPQHF. Here the CDR3 DNA reads TGTGCCAGCAGCGTTGGCGGACAGAGCAATCAGCCCCAGCATTTT.

This clone was seen just once. The rearrangement links TRBV7-2 to TRBJ2-3; 9 bases map to TRBD2. The V and J ends lost 5 bases and 4 bases, in that order; junction bases with no gene match: 13. The CDR3 is 17 residues long. Germline V gene lookup returns CDR1 SGHTA and CDR2 FQGNSA. CDR3 in amino acids: CASSPTSGRRVADTQYF. Here the CDR3 DNA reads TGTGCCAGCAGCCCAACAAGCGGGAGGCGGGTCGCAGATACGCAGTATTTT.

The chain employs TRBV11-2 and TRBJ2-1; a possible D gene is TRBD2 (5 bases). V shed 10 bases and J shed 1 base, with 17 bases lying between them. CDR3 size: 15 residues. Germline CDR1 is SGHAT and CDR2 is FQNNGV. CDR3 bases: TGTGCCACTACACTGGACCGGGGTTCCTACAATGAGCAGTTCTTC. This codes for CATTLDRGSYNEQFF.

The DNA of the CDR3 is TGTGCCAGCAGCCGAATGACAGGGAATGGCTACACCTTC. Amino acids: CASSRMTGNGYTF. This chain connects TRBV12-3 or TRBV12-4 to TRBJ1-2, with TRBD1 matching over 7 bases. The CDR3 contains 13 residues. Unmatched junction bases numbered 7, after V lost 6 bases and J lost 6 bases.

This clone was observed once. The J gene is TRBJ2-7, the V gene TRBV28; 9 nucleotides align to TRBD1. The ends lost 3 bases at V and 2 bases at J; junction bases unmatched: 8. CDR1 and CDR2 (germline): MDHEN, SYDVKM. The length of the CDR3 is 16 residues. The CDR3: CASSFGGQGVPYEQYF. For the CDR3, the DNA is TGTGCCAGCAGTTTTGGGGGACAGGGTGTGCCCTACGAGCAGTACTTC.

This clone showed up just a few times. The V gene is TRBV30, the J gene TRBJ1-6, with TRBD1 as a possible D gene (5 bases). The CDR3 has 13 amino acids. Per the germline V gene, CDR1 is GTSNPN and CDR2 is SVGIG (reference sequence). V gave up 2 bases and J gave up 8 bases, with 10 bases separating them. CDR3 amino acids: CAWSPSGDSPLHF. In nucleotides, the CDR3 is TGTGCCTGGAGTCCCTCGGGGGATTCACCCCTCCACTTT.

This chain uses TRBV29-1 with TRBJ2-3, with 15 bases identical to TRBD2. The CDR3 contains 20 residues. Germline CDR1 is SQVTM and CDR2 is ANQGSEA. The V and J ends lost 8 bases and 1 base, in that order; junction bases with no gene match: 19. CDR3 loop: CSSRGGLAGGGLFGTDTQYF. CDR3 nucleotide sequence: TGCAGCTCCCGAGGGGGACTAGCGGGAGGAGGACTTTTTGGCACAGATACGCAGTATTTT.